The subject of this entry is one TCR beta chain. Its antigen is not known. Use of 60 Vbeta and 13 Jbeta primers characterized the PCR. The assay was immunoSEQ multiplex PCR, and TCRdb's table has in-frame clones only and misses some. The sample table includes fewer than 150,000 clones. The sample belongs to a study of cytomegalovirus exposure and HLA in healthy donors. The CDR3 runs to 14 residues. Germline CDR1 reads SGDLS; CDR2 reads YYNGEE. V lost 3 bases, J lost 1 base, and 9 bases lay in between. General study points: In a later analysis, productive TCRs from donors in an Asian-associated ancestry cluster reportedly carried fewer N-insertions than the cohort mean.

The V gene is TRBV9, the J gene TRBJ2-3; no clear D gene. Sample: PBMCs. The sequence was collected from an older woman in good health and CMV-seronegative. CDR3 coding DNA: TGTGCCAGCAGCGAACAGCCAGGCACAGATACGCAGTATTTT. Protein product: CASSEQPGTDTQYF.